This TCR beta chain was sequenced in a study of shared clonotypes between healthy human individuals. Study information: Serving as donors were a couple of women and a few men, whose ages spanned 18 to 49. Study-level results: An anticipated effect of sequencing depth on clonotype sharing among donors was recognized.

V shed 0 bases and J shed 1 base, with 13 bases lying between them. Germline values: CDR1 SGHDN, CDR2 FVKESK. There are 16 residues in the CDR3. Clones were sequenced by immunoSEQ multiplex PCR, and TCRdb holds only the in-frame ones, with some missing. The data hold approximately 500,000 clones, with around four fifths observed a single time. Only Caucasian adults living in Nashville, Tennessee made up the donor group. With respect to this clone: What it binds is unknown.

The sequencing sample was made of PBMCs. The rearrangement joins TRBV14 to TRBJ2-7; TRBD1 might be the D (6 bases). This receptor was obtained from a woman aged 40 to 55 in good health. Some clones in this sample may be carry-over from other donors' samples. The CDR3 region is CASSQDLRQDSYEQYF. The CDR3 DNA sequence: TGTGCCAGCAGCCAAGACTTGCGACAGGATTCCTACGAGCAGTACTTC.